A selection of T cell receptor beta chains follows, all from one sample in a study of blood T cell repertoires in COVID-19. Clones were sequenced by immunoSEQ multiplex PCR, and TCRdb holds only the in-frame ones, with some missing. The table shows tens of thousands of clones, with about four fifths occurring only once. Sequencing was done on a sample of peripheral blood. These receptors originate from a man between 50 and 59 years old with acute or convalescent COVID-19. Both conserved end residues are part of each CDR3. The D gene is left open where the match is weak. A row's size may be missing; if present it is once, few, many or a size class.

TRBJ2-7 | TRBD2 | TRBV28 | . | TGTGCCAGCAGTTTCGGGACTAGCGGCTCCTACGAGCAGTACTTC | CASSFGTSGSYEQYF
TRBJ2-3 | . | TRBV25-1 | . | TGTGCCAGCAGTGTTAGCGGTAGCACAGATACGCAGTATTTT | CASSVSGSTDTQYF
TRBJ1-5 | . | TRBV4-1 | . | TGCGCCAGCAGTCCGGTTTGGGGCAGGAGCAATCAGCCCCAGCATTTT | CASSPVWGRSNQPQHF
TRBJ2-7 | . | TRBV12-5 | . | TGTGCTAGTGGTTTGACCGGGACTCCCGACGGCGAGCAGTACTTC | CASGLTGTPDGEQYF
TRBJ1-6 | . | TRBV2 | . | TGTGCCAGCAGTGAAGAGGCGGGCTCACCCCTCCACTTT | CASSEEAGSPLHF
TRBJ2-7 | . | TRBV4-1 | . | TGCGCCAGCAGCCAATCGGAACAGGGTTACGAGCAGTACTTC | CASSQSEQGYEQYF
TRBJ2-1 | . | TRBV7-2 | . | TGTGCCAGCAGCTTAGCGGGACTCACCAACAATGAGCAGTTCTTC | CASSLAGLTNNEQFF
TRBJ2-7 | . | TRBV20-1 | . | TGCAGTGCAAGACAGGCCTACGAGCAGTACTTC | CSARQAYEQYF
TRBJ2-5 | . | TRBV6-5 | . | TGTGCCAGCAGTCAATGGCAGGGGCGTCTGGGGACCCAGTACTTC | CASSQWQGRLGTQYF
TRBJ1-4 | TRBD1 | TRBV29-1 | few | TGCAGCGTCCTTCCGGGACAGACTAATGAAAAACTGTTTTTT | CSVLPGQTNEKLFF
TRBJ2-1 | TRBD2 | TRBV5-5 | . | TGTGCCAGCAGCTTGGGACTAGCGGGGTCCGACAATGAGCAGTTCTTC | CASSLGLAGSDNEQFF
TRBJ1-2 | . | TRBV28 | . | TGTGCCAGCAGTTTAGGGCAGTATGGCTACACCTTC | CASSLGQYGYTF
TRBJ1-1 | . | TRBV7-2 | few | TGTGCCAGCAGCCCACGAAGACTGACGGAAACTGAAGCTTTCTTT | CASSPRRLTETEAFF
TRBJ1-5 | TRBD1 | TRBV24-1 | . | TGTGCCACCAGTGATCCTGGACAGGGGAACGATCAGCCCCAGCATTTT | CATSDPGQGNDQPQHF
TRBJ2-3 | . | TRBV28 | . | TGTGCCAGCAGTTTAGGGAGAGCTACGCAGTATTTT | CASSLGRATQYF
TRBJ2-5 | . | TRBV6-6 | . | TGTGCCAGCAGGCGGGCGTGGGGAGAGACCCAGTACTTC | CASRRAWGETQYF
TRBJ1-2 | . | TRBV12-3/TRBV12-4 | . | TGTGCCAGCAGTTTAGGGAGGGAAAATGGCTACACCTTC | CASSLGRENGYTF
TRBJ1-1 | TRBD1 | TRBV11-2 | . | TGTGCCAGCAGCTCCATGGACAGGGTTGTTGAAGCTTTCTTT | CASSSMDRVVEAFF
TRBJ2-5 | TRBD2 | TRBV7-2 | . | TGTGCCAGCAGCCCCGGACTAGCGGAAGAGACCCAGTACTTC | CASSPGLAEETQYF
TRBJ1-6 | . | TRBV10-1 | . | TGCGCCACCCCCCCCTTGGCCAGGGCGGGAGGGAGTAATTCACCCCTCCACTTT | CATPPLARAGGSNSPLHF
TRBJ2-7 | . | TRBV7-2 | . | TGTGCCAGCAGCTTAGCTTCGGGGGCCTACGAGCAGTACTTC | CASSLASGAYEQYF
TRBJ1-5 | TRBD1 | TRBV5-8 | . | TGTGCCAGCAGCAAAGGGACAGATAGCAATCAGCCCCAGCATTTT | CASSKGTDSNQPQHF
TRBJ2-3 | . | TRBV11-3 | . | TGTGCCAGCAGCCCTAGTGGGAGCGCCAGCACAGATACGCAGTATTTT | CASSPSGSASTDTQYF
TRBJ2-7 | TRBD1 | TRBV3-1/TRBV3-2 | once | TGTGCCAGCAGCGGGGGACAGGTAACCTACGAGCAGTACTTC | CASSGGQVTYEQYF
TRBJ1-6 | . | TRBV6-5 | few | TGTGCCAGCAGTTACTCCTACCCTGTCGATCTCCTCCACTTT | CASSYSYPVDLLHF
TRBJ2-1 | TRBD2 | TRBV20-1 | . | TGCAGTGCTAGTGGCGCGGGGGGGCGGAATGAGCAGTTCTTC | CSASGAGGRNEQFF
TRBJ2-7 | . | TRBV7-9 | few | TGTGCCAGCAGCTTAGCTAGCATATTCCACGAGCAGTACTTC | CASSLASIFHEQYF
TRBJ1-1 | TRBD1 | TRBV19 | . | TGTGCCACTGCACAGGGGTTGAACACTGAAGCTTTCTTT | CATAQGLNTEAFF
TRBJ2-7 | . | TRBV5-1 | . | TGCGCCAGCAGCTCAGGCAGTTATACCTACGAGCAGTACTTC | CASSSGSYTYEQYF
TRBJ2-3 | . | TRBV9 | . | TGTGCCAGCAGCAAGAGCGGCACAGATACGCAGTATTTT | CASSKSGTDTQYF
TRBJ2-1 | TRBD2 | TRBV7-2 | . | TGTGCCAGCAGCTTAGTACTAGCGGGAGACAATGAGCAGTTCTTC | CASSLVLAGDNEQFF
TRBJ2-5 | TRBD1 | TRBV28 | . | TGTGCCAGCAGTACCGGACAGGGGGAAGAGACCCAGTACTTC | CASSTGQGEETQYF
TRBJ2-1 | TRBD2 | TRBV9 | . | TGTGCCAGCAGCGAGAAAGGACTAGGCGATGAGCAGTTCTTC | CASSEKGLGDEQFF
TRBJ2-7 | TRBD1 | TRBV5-1 | once | TGCGCCAGCAGCCCCGAGACAGGGACCTCTCCTAACGAGCAGTACTTC | CASSPETGTSPNEQYF
TRBJ2-1 | TRBD1 | TRBV6-5 | once | TGTGCCAGCAGAGGGGACAGGGCTCCCCACAATGAGCAGTTCTTC | CASRGDRAPHNEQFF
TRBJ2-5 | TRBD2 | TRBV29-1 | . | TGCAGCGTTGACCTTGGAAGCGGGGAAGAGACCCAGTACTTC | CSVDLGSGEETQYF
TRBJ2-5 | . | TRBV6-7 | . | TGTGCCAGCAGCCTGGGGGGGGGCAAAGAGACCCAGTACTTC | CASSLGGGKETQYF
TRBJ2-7 | TRBD1 | TRBV19 | once | TGTGCCAGTAGTATGGGGGGGACAGGGGCGATCGAGCAGTACTTC | CASSMGGTGAIEQYF
TRBJ2-2 | . | TRBV4-3 | . | TGCGCCAGCAGCCACACAAGAAGCACCGGGGAGCTGTTTTTT | CASSHTRSTGELFF
TRBJ1-5 | TRBD1 | TRBV4-3 | . | TGCGCCAGCAGCCAAGATTACCAGGGGGCGTATAGCAATCAGCCCCAGCATTTT | CASSQDYQGAYSNQPQHF
TRBJ1-6 | . | TRBV19 | . | TGTGCCAGTACTCCCCGAGCAGGGATGGATTCACCCCTCCACTTT | CASTPRAGMDSPLHF
TRBJ2-2 | TRBD2 | TRBV9 | . | TGTGCCAGCAGCATTCGACTAGCGGGGAACACCGGGGAGCTGTTTTTT | CASSIRLAGNTGELFF
TRBJ2-5 | TRBD2 | TRBV6-5 | . | TGTGCCAGCAGCGATAGATGGGAGGGAAAAGAGACCCAGTACTTC | CASSDRWEGKETQYF
TRBJ2-5 | . | TRBV3-1/TRBV3-2 | . | TGTGCCAGCAGCCTACTAGGACAAGAGACCCAGTACTTC | CASSLLGQETQYF
TRBJ2-7 | TRBD2 | TRBV6-5 | . | TGTGCCAGCAGGGGTGATAGCGGGAGTTCCTACGAGCAGTACTTC | CASRGDSGSSYEQYF
TRBJ1-1 | . | TRBV7-8 | . | TGTGCCAGCAGCTTGGGGACGGGAGAGAACACTGAAGCTTTCTTT | CASSLGTGENTEAFF
TRBJ2-7 | . | TRBV9 | . | TGTGCCAGCAGCGAACAGGGATGGGGAAGCGAGCAGTACTTC | CASSEQGWGSEQYF
TRBJ1-1 | TRBD1 | TRBV6-5 | few | TGTGCCAGCAGCGGCCACAGGGGTGCTGAAGCTTTCTTT | CASSGHRGAEAFF
TRBJ2-1 | TRBD2 | TRBV30 | . | TGTGCCTGGAGTGGAAAGGGACTAGCGGGAGGAGTGGGGTTCTTC | CAWSGKGLAGGVGFF